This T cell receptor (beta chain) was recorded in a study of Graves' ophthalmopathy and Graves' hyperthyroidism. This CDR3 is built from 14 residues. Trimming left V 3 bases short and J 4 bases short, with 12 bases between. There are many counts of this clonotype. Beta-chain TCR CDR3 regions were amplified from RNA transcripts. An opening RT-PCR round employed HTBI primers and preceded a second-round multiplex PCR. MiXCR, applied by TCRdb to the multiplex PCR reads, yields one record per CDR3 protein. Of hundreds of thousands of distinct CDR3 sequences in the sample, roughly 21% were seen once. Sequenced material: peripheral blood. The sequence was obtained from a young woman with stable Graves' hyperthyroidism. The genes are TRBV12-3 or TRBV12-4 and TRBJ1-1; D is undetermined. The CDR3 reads CASSLGLLGTEAFF. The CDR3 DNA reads TGTGCCAGCAGTTTGGGTTTGCTAGGCACTGAAGCTTTCTTT.